This TCR beta chain came from a study of T cell responses to AZD1222 COVID-19 vaccine. Study findings and constraints: None of the repertoires were sampled until the peak T cell response had passed. Among spike-specific TCRs, nearly half reportedly target unmutated variant regions. Along spike, vaccine-associated CD4 TCRs were found throughout, with dominance at 160-218 and 743-854.

J was trimmed by 1 base and V by 5 bases; bases with no gene match: 5. Per the germline V gene, CDR1 is MNHEY and CDR2 is SMNVEV (reference sequence). The CDR3 has 14 residues. Measured with immunoSEQ multiplex PCR; TCRdb has only the in-frame clones, and not every one. The sample includes roughly 100,000 clones, over 90% of them seen just once. Notes on this clone: Its antigen is not known.

This TCR derives from an adult in good health. J is TRBJ2-7 and V is TRBV27, with 7 bases matching TRBD1. This specimen was peripheral blood, taken on day 0 of AZD1222 vaccination. In DNA, the CDR3 is TGTGCCAGCAGTAGGACAGGCGATTCCTACGAGCAGTACTTC. Residues: CASSRTGDSYEQYF.